This T cell receptor (beta chain) was sequenced for a study of cytomegalovirus exposure and HLA in healthy donors. Findings and limits, study-wide: TCR beta chains numbering some 150 were designated cytomegalovirus-associated.

PCR amplification relied on 60 Vbeta primers (plus 13 Jbeta primers). Original processing notes: Unique TCR beta chains numbered around 75 million in a later analysis, with 10 million to 14 million shared. Measured with immunoSEQ multiplex PCR; TCRdb has only the in-frame clones, and not every one. Clonal size and the V and J genes are those of that table, whereas D and trimming came from the DNA. This sample yields 150,000 to 200,000 clones, of which around 74% are seen a single time; about 2.1% belongs to the top ten. Concerning this clone: What it binds is not known.

This receptor was obtained from a female donor in good health and CMV-seronegative. The specimen was PBMCs.

For the CDR3, the DNA is TGCGCCAGCAGCTTTTTAGCGGGAGGGCCGGGTGAGACCCAGTACTTC. Residues: CASSFLAGGPGETQYF. V is TRBV5-1 and J is TRBJ2-5; TRBD2 aligns across 11 bases. CDR1 is SGHRS and CDR2 is YFSETQ in the germline V gene. There are 16 residues in the CDR3. V shed 2 bases, J shed 5 bases, and the junction held 8 bases outside the gene matches.